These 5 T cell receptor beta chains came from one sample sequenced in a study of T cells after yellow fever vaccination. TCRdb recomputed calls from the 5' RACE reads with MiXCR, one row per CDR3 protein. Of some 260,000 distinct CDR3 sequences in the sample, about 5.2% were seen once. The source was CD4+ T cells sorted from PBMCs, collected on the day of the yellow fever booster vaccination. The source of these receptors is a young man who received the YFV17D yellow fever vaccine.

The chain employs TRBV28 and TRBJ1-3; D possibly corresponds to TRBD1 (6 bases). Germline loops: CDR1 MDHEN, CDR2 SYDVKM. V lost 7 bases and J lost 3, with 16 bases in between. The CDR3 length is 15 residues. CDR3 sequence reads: CASNRWGGHGNTIYF. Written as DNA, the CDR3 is TGTGCCAGCAACAGATGGGGGGGGCATGGAAACACCATATATTTT. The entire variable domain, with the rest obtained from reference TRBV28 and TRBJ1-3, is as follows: DVKVTQSSRYLVKRTGEKVFLECVQDMDHENMFWYRQDPGLGLRLIYFSYDVKMKEKGDIPEGYSVSREKKERFSLILESASTNQTSMYLCASNRWGGHGNTIYFGEGSWLTVV.

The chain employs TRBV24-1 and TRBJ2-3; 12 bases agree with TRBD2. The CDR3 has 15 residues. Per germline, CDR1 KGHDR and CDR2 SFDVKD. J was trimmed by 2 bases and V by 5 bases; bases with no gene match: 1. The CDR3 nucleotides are TGTGCCACCAGTGGACTAGCGGGGGCCACAGATACGCAGTATTTT. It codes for CATSGLAGATDTQYF.

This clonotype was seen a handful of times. Here the CDR3 DNA reads TGCGCCGCACAGATATCGCCGAACACCGGGGAGCTGTTTTTT. It specifies CAAQISPNTGELFF. The J gene is TRBJ2-2, the V gene TRBV5-1, with unresolved D. Germline CDR1 and CDR2: SGHRS and YFSETQ. V was pared by 10 bases and J by 0 bases, with 13 bases between. The CDR3 spans 14 residues.

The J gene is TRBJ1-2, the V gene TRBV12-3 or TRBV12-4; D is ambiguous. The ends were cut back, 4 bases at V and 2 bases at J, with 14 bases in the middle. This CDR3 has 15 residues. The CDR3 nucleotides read TGTGCCAGCAGTTGGACGCGGGCGGTGAACTATGGCTACACCTTC. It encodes CASSWTRAVNYGYTF.

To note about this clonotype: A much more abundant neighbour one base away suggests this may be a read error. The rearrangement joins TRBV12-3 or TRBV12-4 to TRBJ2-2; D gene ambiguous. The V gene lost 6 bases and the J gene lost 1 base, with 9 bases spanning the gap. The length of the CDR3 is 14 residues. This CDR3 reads CASSTFVNTGELFF. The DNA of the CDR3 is TGTGCCAGCAGCACGTTTGTGAACACCGGGGAGCTGTTTTTT.